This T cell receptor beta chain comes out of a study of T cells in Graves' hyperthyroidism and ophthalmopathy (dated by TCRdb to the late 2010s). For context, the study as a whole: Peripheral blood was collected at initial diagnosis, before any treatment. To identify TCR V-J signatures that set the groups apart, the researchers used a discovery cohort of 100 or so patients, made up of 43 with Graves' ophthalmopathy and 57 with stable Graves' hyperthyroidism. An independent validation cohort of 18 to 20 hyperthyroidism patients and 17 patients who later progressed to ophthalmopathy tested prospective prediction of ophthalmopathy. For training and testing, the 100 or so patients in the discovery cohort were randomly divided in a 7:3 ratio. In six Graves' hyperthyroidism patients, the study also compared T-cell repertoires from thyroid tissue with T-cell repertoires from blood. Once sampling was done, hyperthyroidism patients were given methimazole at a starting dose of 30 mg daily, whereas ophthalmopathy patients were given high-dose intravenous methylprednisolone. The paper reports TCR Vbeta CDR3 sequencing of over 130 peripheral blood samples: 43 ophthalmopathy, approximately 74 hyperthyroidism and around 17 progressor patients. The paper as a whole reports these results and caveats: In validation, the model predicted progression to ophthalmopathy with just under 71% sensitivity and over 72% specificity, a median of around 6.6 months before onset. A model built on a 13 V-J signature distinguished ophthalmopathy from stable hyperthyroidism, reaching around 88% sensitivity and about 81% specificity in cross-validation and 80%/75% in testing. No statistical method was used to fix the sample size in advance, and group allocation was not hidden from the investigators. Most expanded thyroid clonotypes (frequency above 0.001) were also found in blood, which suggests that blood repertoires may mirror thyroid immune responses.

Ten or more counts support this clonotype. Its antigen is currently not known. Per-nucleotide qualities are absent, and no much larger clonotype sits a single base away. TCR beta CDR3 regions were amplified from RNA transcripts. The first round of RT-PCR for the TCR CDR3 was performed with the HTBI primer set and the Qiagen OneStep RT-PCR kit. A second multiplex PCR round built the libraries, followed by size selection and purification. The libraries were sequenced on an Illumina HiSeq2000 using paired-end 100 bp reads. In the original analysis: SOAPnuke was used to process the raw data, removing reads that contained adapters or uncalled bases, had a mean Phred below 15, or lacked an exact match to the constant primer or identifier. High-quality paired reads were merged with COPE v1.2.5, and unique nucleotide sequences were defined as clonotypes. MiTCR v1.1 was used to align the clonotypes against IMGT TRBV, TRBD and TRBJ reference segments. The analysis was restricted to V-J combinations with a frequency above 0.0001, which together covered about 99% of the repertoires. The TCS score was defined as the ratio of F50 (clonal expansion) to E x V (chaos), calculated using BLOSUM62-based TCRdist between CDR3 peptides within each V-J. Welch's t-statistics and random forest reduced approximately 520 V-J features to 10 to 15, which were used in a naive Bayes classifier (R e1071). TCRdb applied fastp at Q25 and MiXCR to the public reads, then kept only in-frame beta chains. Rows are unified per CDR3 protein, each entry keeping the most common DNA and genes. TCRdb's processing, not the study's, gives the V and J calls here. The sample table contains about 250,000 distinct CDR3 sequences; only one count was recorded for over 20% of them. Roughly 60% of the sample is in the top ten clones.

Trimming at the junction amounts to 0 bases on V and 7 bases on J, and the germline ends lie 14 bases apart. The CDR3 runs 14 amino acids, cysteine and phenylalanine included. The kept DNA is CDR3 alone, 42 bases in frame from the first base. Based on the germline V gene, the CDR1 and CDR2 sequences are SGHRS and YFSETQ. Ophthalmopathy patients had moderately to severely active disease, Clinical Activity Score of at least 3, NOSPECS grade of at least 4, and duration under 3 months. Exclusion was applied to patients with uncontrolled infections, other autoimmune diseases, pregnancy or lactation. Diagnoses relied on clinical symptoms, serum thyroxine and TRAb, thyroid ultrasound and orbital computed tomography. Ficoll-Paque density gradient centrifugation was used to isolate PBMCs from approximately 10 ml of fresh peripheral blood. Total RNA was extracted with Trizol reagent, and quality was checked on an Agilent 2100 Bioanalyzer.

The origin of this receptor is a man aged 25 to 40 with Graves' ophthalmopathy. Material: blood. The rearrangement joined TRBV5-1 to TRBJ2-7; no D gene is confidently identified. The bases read TGCGCCAGCAGCTTGGAGTTCTCCCAGGTTGAGCAGTACTTC. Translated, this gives CASSLEFSQVEQYF.